The source of this T cell receptor (beta chain) is a study of T cells in Graves' hyperthyroidism and ophthalmopathy. This CDR3 comprises 12 residues. The V end was cut by 6 bases, the J end by 4 bases, with 9 bases between. CDR1 SNHLY and CDR2 FYNNEI come from the germline V gene. Amplification of TCR beta CDR3 regions was performed using RNA transcripts as template. First-round RT-PCR with HTBI primers amplified the TCR CDR3 region. Via MiXCR, TCRdb re-called the multiplex PCR reads, giving one row per CDR3 protein. The repertoire includes a few hundred thousand distinct CDR3 sequences, approximately 13% of them detected once, and 5.3% sits in the top ten.

Sequencing was carried out using blood. The gene calls are TRBV2 and TRBJ1-1, with unresolved D. The sequence came from a woman aged 18-35 years with Graves' hyperthyroidism. The CDR3 spells CASRNRFTEAFF. In nucleotides, the CDR3 is TGTGCCAGCAGAAACAGATTCACTGAAGCTTTCTTT.